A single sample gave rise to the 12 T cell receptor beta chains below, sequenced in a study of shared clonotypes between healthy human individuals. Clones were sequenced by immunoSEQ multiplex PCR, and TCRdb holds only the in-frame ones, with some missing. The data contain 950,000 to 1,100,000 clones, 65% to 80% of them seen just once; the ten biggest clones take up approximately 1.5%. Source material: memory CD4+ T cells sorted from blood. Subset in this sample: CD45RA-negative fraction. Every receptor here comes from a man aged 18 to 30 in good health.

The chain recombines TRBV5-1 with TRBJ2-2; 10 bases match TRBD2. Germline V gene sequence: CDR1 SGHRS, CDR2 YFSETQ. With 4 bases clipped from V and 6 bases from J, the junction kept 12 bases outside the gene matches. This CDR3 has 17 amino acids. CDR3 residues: CASSLTSGAFSSGELFF. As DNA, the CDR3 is TGCGCCAGCAGCCTAACTAGCGGGGCCTTTTCTTCCGGGGAGCTGTTTTTT.

The CDR3 is CAISEVPQRTDTQYF. The CDR3 DNA reads as TGTGCCATCAGTGAGGTCCCGCAACGCACAGATACGCAGTATTTT. This sequence joins TRBV10-3 and TRBJ2-3; D ambiguous. Germline-derived CDR1 and CDR2 are ENHRY and SYGVKD. This CDR3 is built from 15 residues. V was shortened by 2 bases and J by 1 base, with 10 bases between the two germline ends.

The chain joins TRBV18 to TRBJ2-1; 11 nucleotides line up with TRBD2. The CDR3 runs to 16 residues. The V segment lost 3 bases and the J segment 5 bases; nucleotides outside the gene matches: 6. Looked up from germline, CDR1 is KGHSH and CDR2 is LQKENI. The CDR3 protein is CASSPSGGANNNEQFF. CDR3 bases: TGTGCCAGCTCACCTAGCGGGGGGGCAAATAACAATGAGCAGTTCTTC.

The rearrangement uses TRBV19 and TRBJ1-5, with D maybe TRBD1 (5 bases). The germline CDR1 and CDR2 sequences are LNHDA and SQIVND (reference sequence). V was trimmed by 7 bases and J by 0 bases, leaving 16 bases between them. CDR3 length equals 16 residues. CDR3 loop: CASKGQGLNSNQPQHF. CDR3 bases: TGTGCCAGTAAGGGCCAGGGTCTGAATAGCAATCAGCCCCAGCATTTT.

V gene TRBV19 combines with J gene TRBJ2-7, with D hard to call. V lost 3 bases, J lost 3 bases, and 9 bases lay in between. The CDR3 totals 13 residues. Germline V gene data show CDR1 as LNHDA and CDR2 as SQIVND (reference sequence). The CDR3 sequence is CASSIGLHYEQYF. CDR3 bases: TGTGCCAGTAGTATCGGGCTACACTACGAGCAGTACTTC.

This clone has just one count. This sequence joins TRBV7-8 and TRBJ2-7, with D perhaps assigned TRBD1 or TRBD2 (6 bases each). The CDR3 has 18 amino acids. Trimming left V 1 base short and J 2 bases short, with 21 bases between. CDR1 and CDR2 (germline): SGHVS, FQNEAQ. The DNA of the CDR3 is TGTGCCAGCAGCTTAGTATCGGGGGCGCCTTCCAATGCCTACGAGCAGTACTTC. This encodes CASSLVSGAPSNAYEQYF.

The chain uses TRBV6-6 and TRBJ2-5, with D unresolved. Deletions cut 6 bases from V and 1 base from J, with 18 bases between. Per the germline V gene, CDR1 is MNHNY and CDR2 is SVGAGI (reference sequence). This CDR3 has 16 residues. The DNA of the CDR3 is TGTGCCAGCAGGCCCAATTCAGAGACCTTCCAAGAGACCCAGTACTTC. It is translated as CASRPNSETFQETQYF.

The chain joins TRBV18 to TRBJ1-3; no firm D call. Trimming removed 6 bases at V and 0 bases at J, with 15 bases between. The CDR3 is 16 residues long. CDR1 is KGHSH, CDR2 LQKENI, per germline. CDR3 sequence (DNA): TGTGCCAGCTCCCTTGGAGATGGAAGCTCTGGAAACACCATATATTTT. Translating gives CASSLGDGSSGNTIYF.

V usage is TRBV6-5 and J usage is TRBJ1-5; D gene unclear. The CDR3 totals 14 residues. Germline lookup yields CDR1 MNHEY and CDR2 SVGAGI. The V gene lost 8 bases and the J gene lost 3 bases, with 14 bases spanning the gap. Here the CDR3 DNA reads TGTGCCAGCTCGCCGGCGGGCCTCAATCAGCCCCAGCATTTT. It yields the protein CASSPAGLNQPQHF.

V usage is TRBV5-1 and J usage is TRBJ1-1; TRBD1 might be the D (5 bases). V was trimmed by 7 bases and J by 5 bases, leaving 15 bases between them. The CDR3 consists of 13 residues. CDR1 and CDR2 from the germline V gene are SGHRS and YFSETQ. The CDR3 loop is CASWGLTGTEAFF. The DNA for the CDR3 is TGCGCCAGCTGGGGACTTACTGGGACTGAAGCTTTCTTT.

For the CDR3, the DNA is TGTGCCAGCAGCTGGGGACTAGCGGGAGGATACAATGAGCAGTTCTTC. Protein sequence: CASSWGLAGGYNEQFF. V usage is TRBV5-8 and J usage is TRBJ2-1, with 15 bases matching TRBD2. The germline V gene has CDR1 SGHTS and CDR2 YDEGEE. Trimming cost V 3 bases and J 4 bases; bases outside gene matches: 2. This CDR3 is 16 amino acids long.

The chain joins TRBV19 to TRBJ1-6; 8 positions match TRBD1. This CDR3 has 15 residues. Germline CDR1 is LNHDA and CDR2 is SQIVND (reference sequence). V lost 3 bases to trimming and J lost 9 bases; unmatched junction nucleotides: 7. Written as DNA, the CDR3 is TGTGCCAGTAGTATCGGGCCAGGGGGCAGTTCACCCCTCCACTTT. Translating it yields CASSIGPGGSSPLHF.